These T cell receptor beta chains were read from a single sample in a study of cytomegalovirus exposure and HLA in healthy donors. Some clones are missing from TCRdb's copy, which holds only in-frame ones; the method was immunoSEQ multiplex PCR. The repertoire holds about 110,000 clones, with around three quarters as singletons. The sample taken for sequencing was PBMCs. The source of these receptors is a woman aged 18-29 years in good health and CMV-seropositive. The CDR3 runs from the conserved cysteine through the conserved F or W. Each record gives: V gene, clone size, J gene, D gene, CDR3 protein, CDR3 DNA. The D gene is left open where the match is weak. Rows may omit the clone size; those that give it use once, few, many or a size class.

v_gene: TRBV18
abundance: NA
j_gene: TRBJ2-2
d_gene: NA
CDR3aa: CASSPPARRAGELFF
CDR3nt: TGTGCCAGCTCACCACCAGCGCGGAGGGCCGGGGAGCTGTTTTTT

v_gene: TRBV5-1
abundance: NA
j_gene: TRBJ2-1
d_gene: NA
CDR3aa: CASSLKLSNEQFF
CDR3nt: TGCGCCAGCAGCTTGAAACTATCCAATGAGCAGTTCTTC

v_gene: TRBV7-3
abundance: NA
j_gene: TRBJ2-1
d_gene: TRBD2
CDR3aa: CASSLTSGSGYEQFF
CDR3nt: TGTGCCAGCAGCTTAACTAGCGGGAGTGGCTATGAGCAGTTCTTC

v_gene: TRBV6-6
abundance: NA
j_gene: TRBJ2-7
d_gene: NA
CDR3aa: CASSPGAAYEQYF
CDR3nt: TGTGCCAGCAGCCCGGGTGCGGCCTACGAGCAGTACTTC

v_gene: TRBV28
abundance: NA
j_gene: TRBJ1-2
d_gene: NA
CDR3aa: CASSVPNDYGYTF
CDR3nt: TGTGCCAGCAGTGTCCCTAATGACTATGGCTACACCTTC

v_gene: TRBV28
abundance: NA
j_gene: TRBJ1-2
d_gene: TRBD1
CDR3aa: CASSSPQGAEGYTF
CDR3nt: TGTGCCAGCAGTTCCCCGCAGGGGGCGGAAGGCTACACCTTC

v_gene: TRBV5-1
abundance: NA
j_gene: TRBJ2-7
d_gene: NA
CDR3aa: CASSLDPLRSYEQYF
CDR3nt: TGCGCCAGCAGCTTGGACCCCCTCAGATCCTACGAGCAGTACTTC

v_gene: TRBV27
abundance: NA
j_gene: TRBJ1-5
d_gene: NA
CDR3aa: CASSLSQPQHF
CDR3nt: TGTGCCAGCAGTCTTAGTCAGCCCCAGCATTTT

v_gene: TRBV7-7
abundance: NA
j_gene: TRBJ2-1
d_gene: NA
CDR3aa: CASSLDPGREQFF
CDR3nt: TGTGCTAGCAGCTTAGATCCGGGTCGGGAGCAGTTCTTC

v_gene: TRBV6-6
abundance: NA
j_gene: TRBJ2-7
d_gene: TRBD2
CDR3aa: CASSRSGRASYEQYF
CDR3nt: TGTGCCAGCAGCCGTAGCGGGAGGGCATCCTACGAGCAGTACTTC

v_gene: TRBV7-2
abundance: NA
j_gene: TRBJ2-7
d_gene: TRBD2
CDR3aa: CASSFTGTSGQSYEQYF
CDR3nt: TGTGCCAGCAGCTTCACCGGGACTAGCGGACAATCCTACGAGCAGTACTTC

v_gene: TRBV19
abundance: NA
j_gene: TRBJ2-7
d_gene: TRBD1
CDR3aa: CASSPGTAREQYF
CDR3nt: TGTGCCAGTAGTCCTGGGACAGCGAGGGAGCAGTACTTC

v_gene: TRBV6-5
abundance: NA
j_gene: TRBJ2-5
d_gene: NA
CDR3aa: CASRRDRKETQYF
CDR3nt: TGTGCCAGCAGACGCGACAGAAAAGAGACCCAGTACTTC

v_gene: TRBV9
abundance: NA
j_gene: TRBJ2-2
d_gene: NA
CDR3aa: CASSVDSSTNTGELFF
CDR3nt: TGTGCCAGCAGCGTAGACAGTTCCACGAACACCGGGGAGCTGTTTTTT

v_gene: TRBV30
abundance: NA
j_gene: TRBJ1-4
d_gene: NA
CDR3aa: CAWSGLDATNEKLFF
CDR3nt: TGTGCCTGGAGTGGACTAGACGCAACTAATGAAAAACTGTTTTTT

v_gene: TRBV5-4
abundance: NA
j_gene: TRBJ2-5
d_gene: TRBD2
CDR3aa: CASSLGLAVRETQYF
CDR3nt: TGTGCCAGCAGCCTCGGACTAGCGGTTCGGGAGACCCAGTACTTC

v_gene: TRBV7-9
abundance: NA
j_gene: TRBJ1-1
d_gene: TRBD1
CDR3aa: CASSLGGLGQGRMNTEAFF
CDR3nt: TGTGCCAGCAGCTTAGGAGGGCTTGGACAGGGCCGCATGAACACTGAAGCTTTCTTT

v_gene: TRBV15
abundance: NA
j_gene: TRBJ1-1
d_gene: NA
CDR3aa: CATSSLYNTEAFF
CDR3nt: TGTGCCACCAGCAGTCTCTATAACACTGAAGCTTTCTTT

v_gene: TRBV12-5
abundance: NA
j_gene: TRBJ2-2
d_gene: NA
CDR3aa: CASGSSSGPNTGELFF
CDR3nt: TGTGCTAGTGGTTCGTCCTCAGGGCCCAACACCGGGGAGCTGTTTTTT

v_gene: TRBV7-9
abundance: NA
j_gene: TRBJ2-3
d_gene: TRBD2
CDR3aa: CASSFDREADTQYF
CDR3nt: TGTGCCAGCAGCTTCGATCGGGAGGCAGATACGCAGTATTTT

v_gene: TRBV28
abundance: NA
j_gene: TRBJ2-1
d_gene: TRBD2
CDR3aa: CASSRYLLGSGSEQFF
CDR3nt: TGTGCCAGCAGTCGTTACCTTCTTGGTAGCGGGAGTGAGCAGTTCTTC

v_gene: TRBV7-9
abundance: once
j_gene: TRBJ1-2
d_gene: TRBD1
CDR3aa: CASSPFHGQGYTGYTF
CDR3nt: TGTGCCAGCAGCCCTTTCCATGGACAGGGATATACGGGCTACACCTTC

v_gene: TRBV7-9
abundance: NA
j_gene: TRBJ2-1
d_gene: NA
CDR3aa: CASSFSGYSYNEQFF
CDR3nt: TGTGCCAGCAGCTTCAGCGGGTACTCCTACAATGAGCAGTTCTTC

v_gene: TRBV5-1
abundance: NA
j_gene: TRBJ1-5
d_gene: NA
CDR3aa: CASSLDISNQPQHF
CDR3nt: TGCGCCAGCAGCTTGGATATTAGCAATCAGCCCCAGCATTTT

v_gene: TRBV25-1
abundance: few
j_gene: TRBJ2-7
d_gene: TRBD1
CDR3aa: CASSFGQGDPEQYF
CDR3nt: TGTGCCAGCAGTTTCGGACAGGGGGACCCCGAGCAGTACTTC

v_gene: TRBV19
abundance: NA
j_gene: TRBJ1-6
d_gene: TRBD1
CDR3aa: CASSIDRQGDSPLHF
CDR3nt: TGTGCCAGTAGTATAGATCGACAGGGAGACTCACCCCTCCACTTT

v_gene: TRBV7-9
abundance: NA
j_gene: TRBJ1-1
d_gene: NA
CDR3aa: CASSFGSETEAFF
CDR3nt: TGTGCCAGCAGCTTTGGCTCGGAGACTGAAGCTTTCTTT

v_gene: TRBV5-4
abundance: NA
j_gene: TRBJ1-3
d_gene: NA
CDR3aa: CASSLVVRSSGNTIYF
CDR3nt: TGTGCCAGCAGCTTGGTGGTCAGATCGTCTGGAAACACCATATATTTT

v_gene: TRBV15
abundance: NA
j_gene: TRBJ1-5
d_gene: NA
CDR3aa: CATSRDRPPGEQPQHF
CDR3nt: TGTGCCACCAGCAGAGATAGACCCCCGGGGGAACAGCCCCAGCATTTT

v_gene: TRBV11-2
abundance: NA
j_gene: TRBJ2-7
d_gene: NA
CDR3aa: CASSLVAGVSYEQYF
CDR3nt: TGTGCCAGCAGCTTAGTGGCAGGGGTATCCTACGAGCAGTACTTC

v_gene: TRBV19
abundance: NA
j_gene: TRBJ2-7
d_gene: TRBD1
CDR3aa: CASSPETGGYEQYF
CDR3nt: TGTGCCAGTAGTCCCGAGACAGGGGGCTACGAGCAGTACTTC

v_gene: TRBV28
abundance: NA
j_gene: TRBJ2-1
d_gene: NA
CDR3aa: CASSWGGRGNEQFF
CDR3nt: TGTGCCAGCAGTTGGGGGGGGCGGGGCAATGAGCAGTTCTTC

v_gene: TRBV11-3
abundance: few
j_gene: TRBJ1-1
d_gene: NA
CDR3aa: CASSLSRGWAEAFF
CDR3nt: TGTGCCAGCAGCTTATCCCGGGGGTGGGCTGAAGCTTTCTTT

v_gene: TRBV13
abundance: NA
j_gene: TRBJ2-7
d_gene: TRBD2
CDR3aa: CASSSRRAGGGFEQYF
CDR3nt: TGTGCCAGCAGCTCCCGGCGGGCGGGAGGGGGGTTTGAGCAGTACTTC

v_gene: TRBV19
abundance: NA
j_gene: TRBJ1-1
d_gene: TRBD1
CDR3aa: CAIVAGQGLPLMNTEAFF
CDR3nt: TGTGCCATCGTCGCGGGACAGGGACTCCCTCTCATGAACACTGAAGCTTTCTTT

v_gene: TRBV27
abundance: NA
j_gene: TRBJ2-7
d_gene: NA
CDR3aa: CASSLSGGLGTYEQYF
CDR3nt: TGTGCCAGCAGTTTATCGGGAGGTTTGGGAACCTACGAGCAGTACTTC

v_gene: TRBV6-4
abundance: NA
j_gene: TRBJ1-2
d_gene: NA
CDR3aa: CASSDSKRGGYTF
CDR3nt: TGTGCCAGCAGTGACTCTAAAAGGGGTGGCTACACCTTC

v_gene: TRBV5-1
abundance: NA
j_gene: TRBJ2-7
d_gene: NA
CDR3aa: CASSLAWTETPSYEQYF
CDR3nt: TGCGCCAGCAGCCTCGCATGGACAGAAACACCCTCCTACGAGCAGTACTTC

v_gene: TRBV28
abundance: few
j_gene: TRBJ2-2
d_gene: TRBD2
CDR3aa: CASSSPGLAPNTGELFF
CDR3nt: TGTGCCAGCAGTTCCCCGGGACTAGCGCCTAACACCGGGGAGCTGTTTTTT

v_gene: TRBV6-5
abundance: NA
j_gene: TRBJ2-3
d_gene: TRBD1
CDR3aa: CASSPPGGADTQYF
CDR3nt: TGTGCCAGCAGTCCGCCAGGGGGCGCAGATACGCAGTATTTT

v_gene: TRBV6-5
abundance: NA
j_gene: TRBJ1-1
d_gene: NA
CDR3aa: CASSYSRQAHTEAFF
CDR3nt: TGTGCCAGCAGTTACTCGAGACAGGCCCACACTGAAGCTTTCTTT

v_gene: TRBV6-1
abundance: NA
j_gene: TRBJ2-7
d_gene: TRBD2
CDR3aa: CASSAQAGGFPEQYF
CDR3nt: TGTGCCAGCAGTGCCCAAGCGGGAGGGTTCCCCGAGCAGTACTTC

v_gene: TRBV2
abundance: few
j_gene: TRBJ1-2
d_gene: NA
CDR3aa: CASNPRDTDYGYTF
CDR3nt: TGTGCCAGCAATCCCCGGGACACCGACTATGGCTACACCTTC